This TCR beta chain was captured by sequencing in a study of memory CD4+ T cells and cytomegalovirus serostatus. The sort gate was single viable CD3+CD4+CD8-CD45RO+ cells for memory CD4+ T cells. The CDR3 is 12 amino acids. The V end was cut by 0 bases, the J end by 6 bases, with 3 bases between. Germline assignment: CDR1 GTSNPN and CDR2 SVGIG (reference sequence). The assay was immunoSEQ multiplex PCR, and TCRdb's table has in-frame clones only and misses some. Altogether about 59,000 clones are present, about 81% being singletons, with the ten largest covering 1% to 1.2%. The sample comprised memory CD4+ T cells from blood. The receptor's source is an adult in good health and CMV-seronegative. J is TRBJ1-6 and V is TRBV30; D is undetermined. The CDR3 protein is CAWSVSNSPLHF. The CDR3 DNA reads as TGTGCCTGGAGTGTATCTAATTCACCCCTCCACTTT.